This is a list of T cell receptor beta chains from one sample in a study of persistence of HIV-infected CD4 T cells. Their antigens are not known. Using immunoSEQ multiplex PCR, the repertoire was profiled, and TCRdb retains in-frame clones only, with some absent. The table has roughly 34,000 clones, about 81% seen once. Sequenced material: CD4+ T cells sorted from PBMCs after roughly 18-hour stimulation, taken from a patient who received antiretroviral therapy. The receptors come from an adult woman with HIV who was CMV-seropositive. CDR3s include the opening cysteine and the closing phenylalanine or tryptophan. A D gene is named only where the DNA matches it firmly. Not all rows give a size; the values are once, few, many and, for expanded clones, a class.

TRBJ2-3 | TRBV29-1 | TRBD2 | . | CSVVISGGSTDTQYF | TGCAGCGTTGTTATCAGCGGGGGGAGCACAGATACGCAGTATTTT
TRBJ2-1 | TRBV6-1 | TRBD2 | . | CASSEGTSGRIAQFF | TGTGCCAGCAGTGAAGGGACTAGCGGGAGGATCGCGCAGTTCTTC
TRBJ2-2 | TRBV9 | . | . | CASSVGPEINTGELFF | TGTGCCAGCAGCGTAGGCCCAGAGATCAACACCGGGGAGCTGTTTTTT
TRBJ1-1 | TRBV7-8 | . | few | CASSFFNTEAFF | TGTGCCAGCAGCTTTTTTAACACTGAAGCTTTCTTT
TRBJ1-4 | TRBV5-1 | . | . | CASSPSGGGEKLFF | TGCGCCAGCAGCCCCTCGGGGGGTGGTGAAAAACTGTTTTTT
TRBJ2-3 | TRBV19 | TRBD1 | . | CASTLGQGAVSDTQYF | TGTGCCAGTACCCTGGGACAGGGGGCCGTCTCAGATACGCAGTATTTT
TRBJ2-1 | TRBV5-1 | TRBD1 | . | CASSPWTGSYNEQFF | TGCGCCAGCAGCCCCTGGACAGGGTCCTACAATGAGCAGTTCTTC
TRBJ1-1 | TRBV7-9 | . | few | CASSLARGSPNTEAFF | TGTGCCAGCAGCCTAGCCCGGGGCAGCCCGAACACTGAAGCTTTCTTT
TRBJ2-4 | TRBV5-1 | TRBD2 | . | CASSLMTGGTNIQYF | TGCGCCAGCAGCTTGATGACGGGAGGGACAAACATTCAGTACTTC
TRBJ1-2 | TRBV2 | . | . | CASSEKGGYGYTF | TGTGCCAGCAGTGAGAAAGGGGGCTATGGCTACACCTTC
TRBJ1-2 | TRBV5-5 | TRBD1 | . | CASSLGTGGVIYGYTF | TGTGCCAGCAGCTTGGGGACAGGGGGAGTGATCTATGGCTACACCTTC
TRBJ1-4 | TRBV4-3 | . | . | CASSQGSGGGEKLFF | TGCGCCAGCAGCCAAGGGTCGGGAGGAGGCGAAAAACTGTTTTTT
TRBJ1-4 | TRBV7-2 | . | . | CASSSQGATNEKLFF | TGTGCCAGCAGCTCGCAGGGTGCAACTAATGAAAAACTGTTTTTT